The 21 T cell receptor beta chains given below trace back to one sample, sequenced in a study of shared clonotypes between healthy human individuals. Profiling relied on immunoSEQ multiplex PCR, and the TCRdb table lists in-frame clones only, not all of them. The sample carries roughly 1,000,000 clones, 75% to 80% recorded once. The sequenced sample consisted of memory CD4+ T cells from PBMCs. The sample's subset: CD45RA-negative fraction. The receptors were sampled from a man between 18 and 29 years old in good health. Some clones in this sample may be carry-over from other donors' samples.

This clone was detected only a few times. It differs at one base from a far larger clone, so likely a read error. The chain carries TRBV9 and TRBJ1-1; D is possibly TRBD1 (5 bases). Germline lookup yields CDR1 SGDLS and CDR2 YYNGEE. V was cut by 3 bases and J by 1 base, with 7 bases left in between. This CDR3 is 13 amino acids long. CDR3 bases: TGTGCCAGCAGCGCCGGACAGAACACTGAAGCTTTCTTT. It specifies CASSAGQNTEAFF.

The genes are TRBV7-2 and TRBJ2-1, with D possibly being TRBD2 (5 bases). V dropped 1 base and J dropped 6 bases, with 7 bases sitting between them. The V gene's germline CDR1 is SGHTA and CDR2 FQGNSA. The CDR3 has 13 residues. The CDR3 loop is CASSLGGGNEQFF. CDR3 in DNA: TGTGCCAGCAGCTTAGGCGGAGGCAATGAGCAGTTCTTC.

This clone was detected a few times. The chain couples TRBV19 to TRBJ2-1; D is possibly TRBD2 (6 bases). Germline-derived CDR1 and CDR2 are LNHDA and SQIVND (reference sequence). Trimming removed 1 base at V and 9 bases at J, with 13 bases between. This CDR3 region has 14 residues. The CDR3 reads CASSIGGGPSEQFF. In DNA form, the CDR3 reads TGTGCCAGTAGTATAGGGGGAGGACCAAGTGAGCAGTTCTTC. The full variable domain, rest sourced from reference TRBV19 and TRBJ2-1, is DGGITQSPKYLFRKEGQNVTLSCEQNLNHDAMYWYRQDPGQGLRLIYYSQIVNDFQKGDIAEGYSVSREKKESFPLTVTSAQKNPTAFYLCASSIGGGPSEQFFGPGTRLTVL.

J is TRBJ2-1 and V is TRBV7-9; D may be TRBD2 (5 bases). This CDR3 spans 15 amino acids. V gave up 8 bases and J gave up 3 bases, with 17 bases separating them. CDR1 SEHNR and CDR2 FQNEAQ come from the germline V gene (reference sequence). The CDR3 nucleotides are TGTGCCAGCGGTGTAAGCGGTGGGTTCTACAATGAGCAGTTCTTC. Translated: CASGVSGGFYNEQFF.

The J gene is TRBJ2-4, the V gene TRBV7-9; no firm D call. Looked up from germline, CDR1 is SEHNR and CDR2 is FQNEAQ (reference sequence). V was clipped by 5 bases and J by 0 bases, with 11 bases between them. The CDR3 spans 15 residues. The CDR3 here is CASSPDWGAKNIQYF. The DNA for the CDR3 is TGTGCCAGCAGCCCTGACTGGGGAGCCAAAAACATTCAGTACTTC.

This chain connects TRBV4-3 to TRBJ2-2, with a tentative D call TRBD1 (5 bases). Trimming cost V 4 bases and J 5 bases, with 14 bases left between them. Looked up from germline, CDR1 is LGHNA and CDR2 is YSLEER. The CDR3 has 15 residues. The CDR3 reads CASSRQSQGTGELFF. Written as DNA, the CDR3 is TGCGCCAGCAGCCGGCAGAGTCAGGGAACCGGGGAGCTGTTTTTT.

This clone appeared a few times. This chain connects TRBV7-3 to TRBJ1-1; the D is unclear. Trimming cost V 0 bases and J 2 bases, with 10 bases left between them. CDR3 length: 15 amino acids. From germline, CDR1 is SGHTA and CDR2 FQGTGA. The DNA of the CDR3 is TGTGCCAGCAGCTTAACTCCAGGAACAAACACTGAAGCTTTCTTT. Translated, it gives CASSLTPGTNTEAFF.

CDR3: CASSLDPAASALPSYEQYF. The CDR3 DNA sequence: TGTGCCAGCAGCTTAGACCCCGCGGCTAGCGCCCTACCTTCCTACGAGCAGTACTTC. The V call is TRBV11-2, the J call TRBJ2-7; possible D gene TRBD2, 6 bases. CDR1 is SGHAT and CDR2 is FQNNGV in the germline V gene. The CDR3 consists of 19 residues. The V end was cut by 0 bases, the J end by 1 base, with 22 bases between.

The chain uses TRBV6-5 and TRBJ2-7; D may correspond to TRBD1 or TRBD2 (7 bases each). The CDR3 contains 15 residues. The V end lost 4 bases, the J end lost 7 bases, and 20 bases lay between the germline ends. The germline gives CDR1 MNHEY, CDR2 SVGAGI. This CDR3 reads CASSWGGTALVEQYF. CDR3 nucleotides: TGTGCCAGCAGTTGGGGGGGGACAGCTTTGGTAGAGCAGTACTTC.

The CDR3 bases are TGTGCCAGCAGCCCTCGGAACAGGGACACCGGGGAGCTGTTTTTT. It codes for CASSPRNRDTGELFF. The rearrangement links TRBV5-4 to TRBJ2-2; D might be TRBD1 (6 bases). From germline, CDR1 is SGHNT and CDR2 YYREEE (reference sequence). The length of the CDR3 is 15 residues. V gave up 4 bases and J gave up 3 bases, with 13 bases separating them. The whole variable domain, remainder taken from reference TRBV5-4 and TRBJ2-2, is ETGVTQSPTHLIKTRGQQVTLRCSSQSGHNTVSWYQQALGQGPQFIFQYYREEENGRGNFPPRFSGLQFPNYSSELNVNALELDDSALYLCASSPRNRDTGELFFGEGSRLTVL.

The chain uses TRBV28 and TRBJ1-5, with TRBD1 matching 8 bases. The CDR3 extends over 16 amino acids. Germline loops: CDR1 MDHEN, CDR2 SYDVKM. V lost 6 bases and J lost 2; bases outside the gene matches: 9. The CDR3 DNA is TGTGCCAGCAGCCTAACAGGGGGTAGGGGCAATCAGCCCCAGCATTTT. It codes for CASSLTGGRGNQPQHF.

This chain joins TRBV7-6 and TRBJ2-1; 10 nucleotides agree with TRBD2. Per germline, CDR1 SGHVS and CDR2 FNYEAQ. CDR3 size: 16 residues. V shed 4 bases, J shed 5 bases, and the junction held 8 bases outside the gene matches. CDR3 sequence reads: CASSSIRTSGNNEQFF. The CDR3 nucleotides are TGTGCCAGCAGCTCGATTCGGACTAGCGGCAACAATGAGCAGTTCTTC.

This clone was counted a few times. The chain links TRBV25-1 to TRBJ2-7, with D perhaps TRBD2 (5 bases). The CDR3 is made up of 12 amino acids. Germline-derived CDR1 and CDR2 are MGHDK and SYGVNS. V was cut by 7 bases and J by 3 bases, with 10 bases left in between. In nucleotides, the CDR3 is TGTGCCAGCACCGCCCGGGACTACGAGCAGTACTTC. Protein: CASTARDYEQYF.

V usage is TRBV11-2 and J usage is TRBJ2-7; the match to TRBD1 covers 8 bases. Per the germline V gene, CDR1 is SGHAT and CDR2 is FQNNGV. The CDR3 spans 16 residues. V lost 5 bases to trimming and J lost 4 bases; unmatched junction nucleotides: 13. The CDR3 is CASSQEWSQGAYEQYF. The CDR3 coding sequence is TGTGCCAGCAGCCAAGAATGGAGCCAGGGGGCTTACGAGCAGTACTTC. Using reference TRBV11-2 and TRBJ2-7 for the parts outside the CDR3, the full variable domain is EAGVAQSPRYKIIEKRQSVAFWCNPISGHATLYWYQQILGQGPKLLIQFQNNGVVDDSQLPKDRFSAERLKGVDSTLKIQPAKLEDSAVYLCASSQEWSQGAYEQYFGPGTRLTVT.

This clone is a singleton in its sample. V and J are TRBV28 and TRBJ2-2; TRBD2 matches at 11 bases. The germline V gene has CDR1 MDHEN and CDR2 SYDVKM. V dropped 10 bases and J dropped 0; count of bases not matched to a gene: 16. This CDR3 has 19 residues. The CDR3 is CAIPALAGVQGANTGELFF. The DNA of the CDR3 is TGTGCCATCCCTGCACTAGCGGGAGTACAAGGCGCGAACACCGGGGAGCTGTTTTTT.

The J gene is TRBJ2-2, the V gene TRBV7-3, with TRBD1 identical over 11 bases. The CDR3 sequence is 14 residues long. Looked up from germline, CDR1 is SGHTA and CDR2 is FQGTGA. The ends lost 8 bases at V and 4 bases at J; junction bases unmatched: 3. This chain's CDR3 is CASSGTGGTGELFF. CDR3 bases: TGTGCCAGCTCCGGGACAGGGGGCACCGGGGAGCTGTTTTTT.

This sequence joins TRBV5-1 and TRBJ2-5, with D tentatively TRBD1 (6 bases). Germline V lookup: CDR1 SGHRS, CDR2 YFSETQ. V lost 0 bases and J 5 bases, leaving 11 bases between the germline ends. The CDR3 totals 14 residues. CDR3 nucleotide sequence: TGCGCCAGCAGCTTGGCTACAGGGATGGAGACCCAGTACTTC. Residues: CASSLATGMETQYF.

This chain connects TRBV30 to TRBJ2-2, with a possible D match to TRBD1 (7 bases). Trimming removed 1 base at V and 4 bases at J, with 10 bases between. The CDR3 runs 14 residues. CDR1 and CDR2 from the germline V gene are GTSNPN and SVGIG (reference sequence). This CDR3 is CAWSGQGGTGELFF. Here the CDR3 DNA reads TGTGCCTGGAGTGGCCAGGGGGGCACCGGGGAGCTGTTTTTT.

Turning to this clone: Being one base from a much bigger clone, this may be a read error. The same CDR3 can be traced to other DNA sequences in this sample. The CDR3 DNA is TGTGCCTGGAGTGCCGGAAACACCATATATTTT. Amino acid sequence: CAWSAGNTIYF. J is TRBJ1-3 and V is TRBV30; D is ambiguous. Germline values: CDR1 GTSNPN, CDR2 SVGIG (reference sequence). Trimming removed 1 base at V and 4 bases at J, with 2 bases between. CDR3 size: 11 residues.

This chain uses TRBV5-6 with TRBJ2-7; TRBD2 aligns across 11 bases. There are 14 residues in the CDR3. Trimming at V came to 2 bases and at J to 4 bases, leaving 2 bases not matched to a gene. Germline CDR1 and CDR2: SGHDT and YYEEEE. The CDR3 is CASSFTSGSYEQYF. In nucleotides, the CDR3 is TGTGCCAGCAGCTTCACTAGCGGGAGTTACGAGCAGTACTTC.

This clone has only a few counts. CDR3 sequence reads: CASSLGPSAGELFF. The CDR3 coding sequence is TGTGCCAGCAGCTTGGGGCCTTCAGCCGGGGAGCTGTTTTTT. V is TRBV5-8 and J is TRBJ2-2; unclear D gene. Germline V CDR1 and CDR2: SGHTS, YDEGEE. Trimming pared 0 bases from V and 6 bases from J, leaving 9 bases between. The CDR3 is made up of 14 amino acids.